There are a few counts of the clone carrying this TCR beta chain. TCRdb's copy holds only in-frame clones and misses some; the assay was immunoSEQ multiplex PCR. The data contain tens of thousands of clones, 75% to 90% of them singletons. The data originate from a study of T cell changes during pregnancy in multiple sclerosis. This CDR3 is 15 amino acids long. CDR1 SGHRS and CDR2 YFSETQ come from the germline V gene. Trimming took 3 bases from V and 0 from J, leaving 11 bases between them. This receptor was obtained from a female donor with multiple sclerosis, enrolled in a pregnancy study. The sequencing used CD4+ T cells from peripheral blood mononuclear cells, collected in the first trimester of pregnancy. The chain links TRBV5-1 to TRBJ2-3, with a tentative D call TRBD2 (6 bases). CDR3 loop: CASSSGLISTDTQYF. As DNA, the CDR3 is TGCGCCAGCAGCTCCGGACTAATAAGCACAGATACGCAGTATTTT.